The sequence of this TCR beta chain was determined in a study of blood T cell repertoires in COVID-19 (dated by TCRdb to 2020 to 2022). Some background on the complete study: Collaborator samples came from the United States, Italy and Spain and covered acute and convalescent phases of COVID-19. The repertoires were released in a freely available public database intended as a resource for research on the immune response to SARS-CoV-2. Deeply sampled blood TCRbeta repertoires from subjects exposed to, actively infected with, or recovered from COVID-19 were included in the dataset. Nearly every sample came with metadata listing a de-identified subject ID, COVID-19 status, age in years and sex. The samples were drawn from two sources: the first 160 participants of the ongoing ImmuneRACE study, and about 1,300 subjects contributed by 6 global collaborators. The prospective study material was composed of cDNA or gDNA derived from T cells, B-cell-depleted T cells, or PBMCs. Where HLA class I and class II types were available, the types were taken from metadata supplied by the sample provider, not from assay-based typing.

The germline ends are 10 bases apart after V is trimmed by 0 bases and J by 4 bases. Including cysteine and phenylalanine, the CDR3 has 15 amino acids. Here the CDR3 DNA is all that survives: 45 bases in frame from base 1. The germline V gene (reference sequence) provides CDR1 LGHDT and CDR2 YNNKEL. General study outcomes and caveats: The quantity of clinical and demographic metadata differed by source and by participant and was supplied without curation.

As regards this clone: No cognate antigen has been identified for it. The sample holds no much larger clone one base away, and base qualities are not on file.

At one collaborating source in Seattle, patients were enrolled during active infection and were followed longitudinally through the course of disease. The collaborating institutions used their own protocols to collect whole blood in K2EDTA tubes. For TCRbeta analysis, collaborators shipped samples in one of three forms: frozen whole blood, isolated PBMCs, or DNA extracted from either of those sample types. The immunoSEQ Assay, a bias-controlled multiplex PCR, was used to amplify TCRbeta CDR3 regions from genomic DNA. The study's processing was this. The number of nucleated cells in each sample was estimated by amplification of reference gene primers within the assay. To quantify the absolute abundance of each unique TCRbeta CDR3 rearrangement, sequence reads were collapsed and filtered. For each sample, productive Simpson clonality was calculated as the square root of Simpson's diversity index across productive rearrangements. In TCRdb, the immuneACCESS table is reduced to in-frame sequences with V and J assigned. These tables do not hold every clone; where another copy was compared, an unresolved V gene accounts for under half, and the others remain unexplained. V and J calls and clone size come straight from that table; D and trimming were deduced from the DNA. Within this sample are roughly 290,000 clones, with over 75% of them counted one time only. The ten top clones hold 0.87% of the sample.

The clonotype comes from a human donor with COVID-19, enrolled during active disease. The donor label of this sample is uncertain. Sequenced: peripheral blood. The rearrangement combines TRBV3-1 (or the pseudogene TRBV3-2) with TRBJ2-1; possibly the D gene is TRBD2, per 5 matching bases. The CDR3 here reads CASSQDSVRYNEQFF. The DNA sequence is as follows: TGTGCCAGCAGCCAAGATAGCGTTAGATACAATGAGCAGTTCTTC.